The sequence of this T cell receptor (beta chain) was determined in a study of CD8+CD57+ T cells in acquired aplastic anemia. The study, taken as a whole, reports: The study found no significant CD8+ Simpson's diversity difference between patients and controls.

Researchers used genomic DNA as the template to profile TCR beta VDJ and CDR3. One entry per CDR3 protein results from TCRdb running MiXCR on the reads. Among about 160,000 distinct CDR3 sequences listed, approximately 44% were seen once. The CDR3 is made up of 16 amino acids. Germline V gene data show CDR1 as SGDLS and CDR2 as YYNGEE. V lost 0 bases to trimming and J lost 0 bases, with 11 bases between them. This clonotype was picked up many times. The target antigen is unknown. V is TRBV9 and J is TRBJ2-3, with unresolved D. Sequencing was done on a sample of sorted CD4+, CD8+, or CD8+CD57+ T cells (not recorded which) from PBMCs. This clonotype was sampled from a human donor in good health. CDR3 loop: CASSVGGSPSTDTQYF. The CDR3 DNA reads TGTGCCAGCAGCGTAGGTGGCTCCCCTAGCACAGATACGCAGTATTTT.